Here is one T cell receptor (beta chain) with its context. Its specificity is not known. The data were taken from a study of identical twins' blood T cells. For the study at large: Some 12 libraries, six alpha and six beta, gave about 49 million reads.

Deletions cut 2 bases from V and 3 bases from J, with 13 bases between. Germline assignment: CDR1 DFQATT and CDR2 SNEGSKA (reference sequence). The CDR3 contains 14 residues. Overall study findings and caveats: Out-of-frame TCRbeta clonotypes reportedly had markedly more similar V usage in twins than unrelated donors. Shared CDR3 clonotype counts tracked mainly the product of cloneset sizes.

TCRdb reanalysed the 5' RACE reads using MiXCR and keeps one entry per CDR3 protein. The sample shows 350,000 to 400,000 distinct CDR3 sequences, about 28% of them seen only once. The three twin pairs were reared together, likely meeting the same infections. The V and J genes are TRBV20-1 and TRBJ1-1; perhaps TRBD1 as D (6 bases). The receptor's source is a woman aged 18-49 years in good health. The sequenced sample consisted of PBMCs. DNA for the CDR3: TGCAGTGCTAGACCACGGGACACCCACACTGAAGCTTTCTTT. Its translation: CSARPRDTHTEAFF.